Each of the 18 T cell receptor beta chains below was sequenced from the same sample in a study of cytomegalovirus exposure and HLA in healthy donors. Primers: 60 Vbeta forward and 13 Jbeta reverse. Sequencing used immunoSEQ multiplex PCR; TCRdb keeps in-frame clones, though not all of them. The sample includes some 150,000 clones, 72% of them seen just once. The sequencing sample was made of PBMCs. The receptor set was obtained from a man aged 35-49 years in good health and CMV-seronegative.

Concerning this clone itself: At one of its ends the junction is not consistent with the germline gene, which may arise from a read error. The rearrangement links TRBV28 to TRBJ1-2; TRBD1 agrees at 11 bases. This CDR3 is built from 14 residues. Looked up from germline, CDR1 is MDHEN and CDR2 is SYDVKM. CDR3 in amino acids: CASRRDRGNYGYPF. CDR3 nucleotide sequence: TGTGCCAGCAGACGGGACAGGGGGAACTACGGCTACCCCTTC.

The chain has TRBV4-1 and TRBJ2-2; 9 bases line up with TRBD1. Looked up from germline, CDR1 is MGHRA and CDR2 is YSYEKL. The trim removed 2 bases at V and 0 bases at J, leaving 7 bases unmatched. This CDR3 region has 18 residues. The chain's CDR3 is CASSQPYRGRPNTGELFF. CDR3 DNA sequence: TGCGCCAGCAGCCAACCATACAGGGGGCGGCCGAACACCGGGGAGCTGTTTTTT.

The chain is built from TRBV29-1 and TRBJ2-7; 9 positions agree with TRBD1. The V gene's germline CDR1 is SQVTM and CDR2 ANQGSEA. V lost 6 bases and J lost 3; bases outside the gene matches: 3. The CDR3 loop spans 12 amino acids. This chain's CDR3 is CSVGTGIYEQYF. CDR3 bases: TGCAGCGTCGGGACAGGGATCTACGAGCAGTACTTC.

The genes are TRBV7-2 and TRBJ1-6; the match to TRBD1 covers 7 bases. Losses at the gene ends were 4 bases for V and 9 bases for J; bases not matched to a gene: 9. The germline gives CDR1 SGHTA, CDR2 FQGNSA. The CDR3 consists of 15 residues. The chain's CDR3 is CASSSTGSRGSPLHF. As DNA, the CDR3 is TGTGCCAGCAGCTCGACAGGGTCTCGAGGTTCACCCCTCCACTTT.

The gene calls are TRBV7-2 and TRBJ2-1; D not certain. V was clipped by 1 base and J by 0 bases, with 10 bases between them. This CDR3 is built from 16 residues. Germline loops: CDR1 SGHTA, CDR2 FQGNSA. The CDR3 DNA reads TGTGCCAGCAGCTTAGGACTGCAGTTCTCCTACAATGAGCAGTTCTTC. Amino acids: CASSLGLQFSYNEQFF.

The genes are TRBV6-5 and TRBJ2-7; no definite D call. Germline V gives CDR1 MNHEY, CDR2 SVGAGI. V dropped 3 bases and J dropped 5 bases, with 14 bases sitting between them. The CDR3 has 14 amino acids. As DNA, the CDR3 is TGTGCCAGCAGTTATTCCAGGATTTCGCACGAGCAGTACTTC. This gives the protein CASSYSRISHEQYF.

CDR3 region: CASSQDLPRGSYNEQFF. In DNA form, the CDR3 reads TGTGCCAGCAGCCAAGATCTCCCGAGAGGGAGCTACAATGAGCAGTTCTTC. The chain uses TRBV4-2 and TRBJ2-1; D perhaps matches TRBD2 (5 bases). V shed 0 bases and J shed 3 bases, with 15 bases lying between them. The CDR3 consists of 17 residues. Germline values: CDR1 LGHNA, CDR2 YNFKEQ.

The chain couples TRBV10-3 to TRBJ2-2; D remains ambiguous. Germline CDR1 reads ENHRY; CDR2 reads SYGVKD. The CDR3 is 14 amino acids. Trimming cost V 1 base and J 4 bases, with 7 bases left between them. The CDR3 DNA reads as TGTGCCATCAGTGAGTTGACTTTCACCGGGGAGCTGTTTTTT. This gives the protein CAISELTFTGELFF.

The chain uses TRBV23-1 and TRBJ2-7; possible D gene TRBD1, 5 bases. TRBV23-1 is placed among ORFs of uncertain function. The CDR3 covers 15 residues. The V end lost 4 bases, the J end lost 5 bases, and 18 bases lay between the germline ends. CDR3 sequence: CASSRVSRVIHEQYF. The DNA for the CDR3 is TGCGCCAGCAGTCGAGTCTCCAGGGTAATCCACGAGCAGTACTTC.

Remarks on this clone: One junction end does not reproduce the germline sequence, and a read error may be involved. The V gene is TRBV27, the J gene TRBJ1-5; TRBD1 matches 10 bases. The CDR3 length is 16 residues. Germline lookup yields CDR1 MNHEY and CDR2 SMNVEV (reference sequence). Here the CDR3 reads CASSPTGGGYNQPQNF. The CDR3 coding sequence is TGTGCCAGCAGTCCGACAGGGGGCGGTTACAATCAGCCCCAGAATTTT.

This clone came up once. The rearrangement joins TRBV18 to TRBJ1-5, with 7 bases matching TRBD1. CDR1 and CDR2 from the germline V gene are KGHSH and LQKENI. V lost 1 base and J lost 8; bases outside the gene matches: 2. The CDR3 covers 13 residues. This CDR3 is CASSPRDREPQHF. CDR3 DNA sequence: TGTGCCAGCTCACCACGGGACAGAGAGCCCCAGCATTTT.

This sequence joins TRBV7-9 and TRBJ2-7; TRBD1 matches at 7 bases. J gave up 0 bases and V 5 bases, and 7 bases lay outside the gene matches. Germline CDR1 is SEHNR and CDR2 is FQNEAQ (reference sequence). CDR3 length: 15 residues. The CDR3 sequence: CASSTYRGASYEQYF. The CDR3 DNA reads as TGTGCCAGCAGCACCTACAGGGGAGCCTCCTACGAGCAGTACTTC. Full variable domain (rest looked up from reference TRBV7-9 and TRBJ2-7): DTGVSQNPRHKITKRGQNVTFRCDPISEHNRLYWYRQTLGQGPEFLTYFQNEAQLEKSRLLSDRFSAERPKGSFSTLEIQRTEQGDSAMYLCASSTYRGASYEQYFGPGTRLTVT.

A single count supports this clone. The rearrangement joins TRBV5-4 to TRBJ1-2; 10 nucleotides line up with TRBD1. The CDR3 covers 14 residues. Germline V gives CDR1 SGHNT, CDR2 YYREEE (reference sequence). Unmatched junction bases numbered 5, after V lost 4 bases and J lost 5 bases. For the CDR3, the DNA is TGTGCCAGCAGCCCGGGACAGGGGATTTATGGCTACACCTTC. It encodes CASSPGQGIYGYTF.

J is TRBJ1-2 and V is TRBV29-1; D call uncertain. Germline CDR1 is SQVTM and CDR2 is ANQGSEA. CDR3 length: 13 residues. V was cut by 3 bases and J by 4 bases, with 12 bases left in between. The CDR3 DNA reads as TGCAGCGTTGATGAGGGCTGTATCTATGGCTACACCTTC. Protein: CSVDEGCIYGYTF. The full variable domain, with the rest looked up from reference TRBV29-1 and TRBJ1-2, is SAVISQKPSRDICQRGTSLTIQCQVDSQVTMMFWYRQQPGQSLTLIATANQGSEATYESGFVIDKFPISRPNLTFSTLTVSNMSPEDSSIYLCSVDEGCIYGYTFGSGTRLTVV.

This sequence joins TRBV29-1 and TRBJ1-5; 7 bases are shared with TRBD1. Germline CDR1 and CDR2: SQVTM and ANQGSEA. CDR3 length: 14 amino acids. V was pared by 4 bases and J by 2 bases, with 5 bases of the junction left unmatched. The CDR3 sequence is CSVAPQGGNQPQHF. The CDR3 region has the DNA TGCAGCGTTGCCCCGCAGGGGGGCAATCAGCCCCAGCATTTT.

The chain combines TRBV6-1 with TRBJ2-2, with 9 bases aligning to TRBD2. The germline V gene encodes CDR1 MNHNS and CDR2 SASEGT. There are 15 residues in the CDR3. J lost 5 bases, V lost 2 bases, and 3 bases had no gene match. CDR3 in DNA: TGTGCCAGCAGTGAACTAGCGGGACATACCGGGGAGCTGTTTTTT. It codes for CASSELAGHTGELFF.

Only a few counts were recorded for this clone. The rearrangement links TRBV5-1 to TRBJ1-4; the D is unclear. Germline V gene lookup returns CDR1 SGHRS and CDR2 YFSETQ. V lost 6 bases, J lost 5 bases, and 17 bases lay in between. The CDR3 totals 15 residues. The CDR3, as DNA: TGCGCCAGCACCCTAACTTCATTACGGAATGAAAAACTGTTTTTT. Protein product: CASTLTSLRNEKLFF.

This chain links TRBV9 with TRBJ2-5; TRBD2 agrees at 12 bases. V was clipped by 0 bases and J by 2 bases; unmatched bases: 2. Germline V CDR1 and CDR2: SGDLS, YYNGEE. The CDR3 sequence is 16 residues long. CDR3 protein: CASSVGLAGVQETQYF. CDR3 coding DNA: TGTGCCAGCAGCGTAGGACTAGCGGGGGTACAAGAGACCCAGTACTTC.